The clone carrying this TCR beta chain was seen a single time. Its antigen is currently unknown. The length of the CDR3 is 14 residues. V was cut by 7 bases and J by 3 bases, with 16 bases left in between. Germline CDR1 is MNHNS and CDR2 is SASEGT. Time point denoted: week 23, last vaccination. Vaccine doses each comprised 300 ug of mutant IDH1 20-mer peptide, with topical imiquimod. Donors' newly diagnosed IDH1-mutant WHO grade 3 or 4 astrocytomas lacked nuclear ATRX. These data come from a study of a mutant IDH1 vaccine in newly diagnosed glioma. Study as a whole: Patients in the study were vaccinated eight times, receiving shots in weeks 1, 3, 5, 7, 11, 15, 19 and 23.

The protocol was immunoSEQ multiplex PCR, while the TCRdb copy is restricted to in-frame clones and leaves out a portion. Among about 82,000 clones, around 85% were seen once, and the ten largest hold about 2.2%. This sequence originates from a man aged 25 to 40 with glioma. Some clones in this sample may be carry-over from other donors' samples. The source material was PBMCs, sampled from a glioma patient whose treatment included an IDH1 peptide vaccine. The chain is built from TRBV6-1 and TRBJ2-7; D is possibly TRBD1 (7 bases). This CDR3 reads CASNTRDRYYEQYF. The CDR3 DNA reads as TGTGCCAGCAATACGCGGGACAGATACTACGAGCAGTACTTC.